These T cell receptor beta chains were read from a single sample in a study of CD8 T cells in Susac syndrome. TCRdb processed the immunoSEQ multiplex PCR reads anew with MiXCR; each CDR3 protein has one entry. The sample contains fewer than 250,000 distinct CDR3 sequences, approximately 90% of which appear only once. The sample consisted of CD8+ T cells from PBMCs. All receptors come from a human donor with multiple sclerosis. Both conserved end residues are part of each CDR3. Each record gives: V gene, D gene, J gene, clone size, CDR3 protein, CDR3 DNA. The D gene is left open where the match is weak. Expanded clones get a size class; other rows say once, few or many, or leave the size out.

>TRBV23-1|TRBD1|TRBJ1-5|NA
CASSQSRGRQPQHF
TGCGCCAGCAGTCAATCAAGGGGGCGTCAGCCCCAGCATTTT
>TRBV15|NA|TRBJ2-1|NA
CATSRERSGAAAYNEQFF
TGTGCCACCAGCAGAGAACGGAGCGGCGCTGCGGCCTACAATGAGCAGTTCTTC
>TRBV7-3|NA|TRBJ2-3|once
CASSLVGNTDTQYF
TGTGCCAGCAGCTTAGTGGGGAACACAGATACGCAGTATTTT
>TRBV13|NA|TRBJ1-3|NA
CASSPLGNTIYF
TGTGCCAGCAGCCCCCTGGGGAACACCATATATTTT
>TRBV30|TRBD1|TRBJ1-1|NA
CAWSGQGGAEAFF
TGTGCCTGGAGTGGACAGGGTGGTGCTGAAGCTTTCTTT
>TRBV12-3/TRBV12-4|TRBD1|TRBJ2-7|NA
CASSSDRLIHEQYF
TGTGCCAGCAGTTCGGACAGGTTAATCCACGAGCAGTACTTC
>TRBV7-9|NA|TRBJ2-5|NA
CASSPARDPQYF
TGTGCCAGCAGCCCCGCCAGGGACCCCCAGTACTTC
>TRBV27|NA|TRBJ2-5|NA
CASGPNEETQYF
TGTGCCAGCGGCCCCAATGAAGAGACCCAGTACTTC
>TRBV9|TRBD1|TRBJ1-1|NA
CASSVGTGFMNTEAFF
TGTGCCAGCAGCGTAGGGACAGGATTCATGAACACTGAAGCTTTCTTT
>TRBV27|NA|TRBJ2-7|NA
CASSLRPVDEQYF
TGTGCCAGCAGTTTACGACCCGTGGACGAGCAGTACTTC
>TRBV6-6|TRBD1|TRBJ1-2|NA
CASSYSQQGADGYTF
TGTGCCAGCAGTTACAGCCAACAGGGGGCGGATGGCTACACCTTC
>TRBV27|NA|TRBJ2-1|NA
CASSQGWASSYNEQFF
TGTGCCAGCAGCCAAGGGTGGGCTAGCTCCTACAATGAGCAGTTCTTC
>TRBV27|NA|TRBJ2-2|NA
CASSFSVNTGELFF
TGTGCCAGCAGTTTCTCCGTAAACACCGGGGAGCTGTTTTTT
>TRBV11-1|NA|TRBJ1-1|NA
CSSSLEANTEAFF
TGTTCCAGCAGCTTAGAAGCGAACACTGAAGCTTTCTTT
>TRBV6-2/TRBV6-3|TRBD1|TRBJ2-7|NA
CASSYSRYRGSYEQYF
TGTGCCAGCAGTTACTCGAGGTACAGGGGGAGCTACGAGCAGTACTTC
>TRBV18|NA|TRBJ2-7|once
CASSPSDTDYEQYF
TGTGCCAGCTCACCGAGCGACACCGACTACGAGCAGTACTTC
>TRBV29-1|TRBD2|TRBJ2-3|NA
CSVERGGASTDTQYF
TGCAGCGTTGAGCGCGGGGGAGCTAGCACAGATACGCAGTATTTT
>TRBV10-3|NA|TRBJ1-1|NA
CAISESVGRENTEAFF
TGTGCCATCAGTGAGTCCGTGGGCAGGGAGAACACTGAAGCTTTCTTT
>TRBV20-1|NA|TRBJ2-2|NA
CSARDMSRGELFF
TGCAGTGCTAGAGATATGAGTCGGGGGGAGCTGTTTTTT
>TRBV2|NA|TRBJ2-7|few
CASSEGRHSYEQYF
TGTGCCAGCAGTGAGGGCAGGCACTCCTACGAGCAGTACTTC
>TRBV28|NA|TRBJ1-6|once
CASSSGTPLHF
TGTGCCAGCAGTTCCGGTACACCCCTCCACTTT
>TRBV5-4|TRBD2|TRBJ2-7|NA
CASSSGLAGEAYEQYF
TGTGCCAGCAGCTCGGGACTAGCGGGGGAAGCCTACGAGCAGTACTTC
>TRBV19|NA|TRBJ1-2|NA
CASSNAIHYGYTF
TGTGCCAGTAGCAACGCAATACACTATGGCTACACCTTC
>TRBV7-9|NA|TRBJ2-5|NA
CASSPSGLLGETQYF
TGTGCCAGCAGCCCATCGGGCCTTCTGGGAGAGACCCAGTACTTC
>TRBV5-6|TRBD2|TRBJ2-7|NA
CASSLVGYPSGRAIGLPYEQYF
TGTGCCAGCAGCTTGGTTGGGTACCCTAGCGGGAGGGCCATCGGACTTCCCTACGAGCAGTACTTC
>TRBV27|TRBD2|TRBJ2-5|few
CASSRAGEETQYF
TGTGCCAGCAGTCGAGCGGGGGAAGAGACCCAGTACTTC
>TRBV28|NA|TRBJ2-6|few
CASSAMSGANVLTF
TGTGCCAGCAGCGCGATGTCTGGGGCCAACGTCCTGACTTTC
>TRBV7-2|TRBD1|TRBJ1-2|NA
CASSPGTGADGYTF
TGTGCCAGCAGCCCCGGGACAGGCGCGGATGGCTACACCTTC
>TRBV30|TRBD2|TRBJ2-1|NA
CAWDSGRLNEQFF
TGTGCCTGGGATAGCGGGAGGTTGAATGAGCAGTTCTTC
>TRBV9|TRBD2|TRBJ2-1|once
CASSPFSGDNEQFF
TGTGCCAGCAGTCCCTTTAGCGGGGACAATGAGCAGTTCTTC
>TRBV7-9|TRBD1|TRBJ2-7|NA
CASSPPGQTYEQYF
TGTGCCAGCAGCCCCCCGGGACAGACCTACGAGCAGTACTTC
>TRBV2|TRBD1|TRBJ1-5|NA
CASSRDSDSNQPQHF
TGTGCCAGCAGTAGGGACAGCGATAGCAATCAGCCCCAGCATTTT
>TRBV27|NA|TRBJ1-2|NA
CASSPGQFYGYTF
TGTGCCAGCAGTCCGGGCCAGTTCTATGGCTACACCTTC
>TRBV30|NA|TRBJ2-1|NA
CAWIEGLVPNEQFF
TGTGCCTGGATAGAGGGGCTAGTCCCCAATGAGCAGTTCTTC
>TRBV5-6|NA|TRBJ2-7|NA
CASSLGTQSYEQYF
TGTGCCAGCAGCTTGGGGACTCAGTCCTACGAGCAGTACTTC
>TRBV9|TRBD1|TRBJ2-1|NA
CASSAPSKGAMYNEQFF
TGTGCCAGCAGCGCCCCTTCCAAGGGGGCGATGTACAATGAGCAGTTCTTC
>TRBV6-5|NA|TRBJ1-5|NA
CASSPDITGQPQHF
TGTGCCAGCAGTCCGGACATAACAGGTCAGCCCCAGCATTTT
>TRBV10-3|NA|TRBJ2-3|NA
CAISESSRGDTQYF
TGTGCCATCAGTGAGTCGAGTCGGGGGGATACGCAGTATTTT
>TRBV9|TRBD2|TRBJ2-1|NA
CASSVTSGAKSGRKEQFF
TGTGCCAGCAGCGTCACTAGCGGGGCTAAGAGTGGGAGGAAGGAGCAGTTCTTC
>TRBV9|TRBD1|TRBJ2-3|NA
CASSSRTGSDTQYF
TGTGCCAGCAGTTCTCGGACAGGGTCAGATACGCAGTATTTT
>TRBV12-3/TRBV12-4|TRBD2|TRBJ2-7|NA
CASSTSGNTYEQYF
TGTGCCAGCAGTACTAGCGGGAACACCTACGAGCAGTACTTC
>TRBV13|TRBD1|TRBJ1-6|NA
CASSPGTGDISPLHF
TGTGCCAGCAGCCCCGGGACAGGGGACATTTCACCCCTCCACTTT
>TRBV27|NA|TRBJ2-1|NA
CASSFQGLGNEQFF
TGTGCCAGCAGTTTTCAGGGCTTGGGCAATGAGCAGTTCTTC
>TRBV4-3|TRBD2|TRBJ2-1|NA
CASSQSTSGRGYEQFF
TGCGCCAGCAGCCAATCTACTAGCGGGAGAGGGTATGAGCAGTTCTTC
>TRBV12-3/TRBV12-4|TRBD1|TRBJ1-3|NA
CASSFRQGDGNTIYF
TGTGCCAGCAGTTTCCGACAGGGCGACGGAAACACCATATATTTT